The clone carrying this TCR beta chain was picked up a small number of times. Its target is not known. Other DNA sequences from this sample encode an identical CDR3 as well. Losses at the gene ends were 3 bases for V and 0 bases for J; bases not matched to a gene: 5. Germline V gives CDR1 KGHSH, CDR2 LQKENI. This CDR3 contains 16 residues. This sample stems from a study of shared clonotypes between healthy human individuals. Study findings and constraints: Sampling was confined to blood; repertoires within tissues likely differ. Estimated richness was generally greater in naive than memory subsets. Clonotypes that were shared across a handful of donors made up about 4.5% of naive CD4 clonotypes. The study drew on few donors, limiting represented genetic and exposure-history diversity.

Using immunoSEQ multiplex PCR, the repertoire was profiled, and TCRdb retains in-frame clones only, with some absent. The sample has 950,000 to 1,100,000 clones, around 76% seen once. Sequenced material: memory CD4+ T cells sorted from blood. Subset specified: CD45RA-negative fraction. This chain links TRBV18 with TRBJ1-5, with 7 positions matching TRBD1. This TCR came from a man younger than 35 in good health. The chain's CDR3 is CASSPDRADSNQPQHF. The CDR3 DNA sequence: TGTGCCAGCTCACCCGACAGGGCTGATAGCAATCAGCCCCAGCATTTT.